This passage covers 19 T cell receptor beta chains from one sample sequenced in a study of blood T cells in healthy people across ages. The use of a sample-barcoded 5' primer and a J-beta primer mix characterized a second PCR of about 6 to 11 cycles. TCRdb re-derived calls from the 5' RACE reads in MiXCR, one entry per CDR3 protein. The sample has some 1.5 million distinct CDR3 sequences; 25% to 30% are singletons. The sequenced sample consisted of blood. These receptors all stem from a woman under 40 in good health.

This clonotype has a count of ten or more. The V gene is TRBV3-1, the J gene TRBJ2-7; D ambiguous. Germline V CDR1 and CDR2: LGHDT, YNNKEL (reference sequence). The ends were cut back, 4 bases at V and 6 bases at J, with 19 bases in the middle. The CDR3 runs 15 residues. The CDR3 region is CASSPSGSSPSEQYF. The CDR3 coding sequence is TGTGCCAGCAGCCCCTCCGGGTCGAGTCCCTCCGAGCAGTACTTC.

With regard to this clonotype: A read error may account for a junction end that differs from germline. This chain connects TRBV28 to TRBJ2-1; 9 bases align to TRBD1. This CDR3 comprises 15 residues. CDR1 MDHEN and CDR2 SYDVKM come from the germline V gene. CDR3 loop: CASRGTGSSYNEQLF. CDR3 in DNA: TGTGCCAGCAGGGGGACAGGGAGCTCCTACAATGAGCAGTTATTC.

This chain joins TRBV3-1 and TRBJ1-1; 7 nucleotides align to TRBD1. Germline V gives CDR1 LGHDT, CDR2 YNNKEL (reference sequence). Trimming cost V 1 base and J 6 bases; bases outside gene matches: 11. The CDR3 loop spans 16 amino acids. CDR3 protein: CASSQVWTGGLAEAFF. CDR3 in DNA: TGTGCCAGCAGCCAAGTTTGGACAGGCGGGTTAGCTGAAGCTTTCTTT. The variable domain in full, with the rest retrieved from reference TRBV3-1 and TRBJ1-1, is DTAVSQTPKYLVTQMGNDKSIKCEQNLGHDTMYWYKQDSKKFLKIMFSYNNKELIINETVPNRFSPKSPDKAHLNLHINSLELGDSAVYFCASSQVWTGGLAEAFFGQGTRLTVV.

The chain recombines TRBV7-2 with TRBJ1-1, with 11 bases lining up with TRBD1. J gave up 5 bases and V 5 bases, and 10 bases lay outside the gene matches. The CDR3 covers 16 residues. Per germline, CDR1 SGHTA and CDR2 FQGNSA. CDR3 amino acids: CASSQPLGTGGTEAFF. Here the CDR3 DNA reads TGTGCCAGCAGCCAACCTTTAGGGACAGGGGGGACTGAAGCTTTCTTT.

The chain has TRBV24-1 and TRBJ1-4; D not resolved. V was cut by 3 bases and J by 0 bases, with 13 bases left in between. The CDR3 has 17 amino acids. The germline V gene has CDR1 KGHDR and CDR2 SFDVKD. The CDR3 DNA follows: TGTGCCACCAGTGATGCGGCGGAGGCATCAACTAATGAAAAACTGTTTTTT. Amino acid sequence: CATSDAAEASTNEKLFF.

This clonotype was seen many times. This chain links TRBV10-1 with TRBJ1-2, with 11 bases fitting TRBD1. Germline CDR1 WNHNN, CDR2 SYGVQD (reference sequence). Germline trimming cut 2 bases from V and 8 bases from J; bases unmatched to any gene: 7. There are 15 residues in the CDR3. The DNA of the CDR3 is TGCGCCAGCAGTGAGGGAACGGGACAGGGGGACGGCTACACCTTC. Its translation: CASSEGTGQGDGYTF.

This chain links TRBV12-5 with TRBJ1-6; D is uncertain. The CDR3 loop spans 12 amino acids. CDR1 and CDR2 (germline): LGHNT, FRNRAP. The germline V and J ends were trimmed by 4 bases and 7 bases, with 5 bases remaining between them. CDR3 amino acids: CASGSTNSPLHF. The CDR3 DNA reads as TGTGCTAGTGGTTCTACAAATTCACCCCTCCACTTT.

Notes on this clonotype: This may stem from a read error, because a much larger clone lies one nucleotide away. The chain couples TRBV20-1 to TRBJ2-3, with a possible D match to TRBD2 (5 bases). V dropped 8 bases and J dropped 2 bases, with 17 bases sitting between them. The CDR3 has 14 amino acids. Germline lookup yields CDR1 DFQATT and CDR2 SNEGSKA (reference sequence). The CDR3 protein is CSTNRERFTDTQYF. The CDR3 bases are TGCAGTACCAATCGGGAACGGTTCACAGATACGCAGTATTTT.

DNA of the CDR3: TGCAGTGCTCTAAGGGACCCAGGGGGTGAAAAACTGTTTTTT. Residues: CSALRDPGGEKLFF. The chain carries TRBV20-1 and TRBJ1-4, with 7 bases that match TRBD1. CDR1 and CDR2 from the germline V gene are DFQATT and SNEGSKA (reference sequence). Trimming took 5 bases from V and 7 from J; bases not matched to a gene: 10. The CDR3 is 14 residues long.

This clonotype occurred many times. The rearrangement joins TRBV7-8 to TRBJ2-7, with 7 bases identical to TRBD1. V shed 2 bases and J 7 bases; nucleotides not matched to a gene: 8. The length of the CDR3 is 14 residues. CDR1 is SGHVS and CDR2 is FQNEAQ in the germline V gene. CDR3 protein: CASSLMFTGEEQYF. The CDR3 DNA sequence: TGTGCCAGCAGCTTAATGTTCACAGGGGAAGAGCAGTACTTC.

CDR3 sequence (DNA): TGTGCCAGCAGCGTAGGATCGGGTCAGCCCCAGCATTTT. This sequence encodes CASSVGSGQPQHF. J is TRBJ1-5 and V is TRBV9, with unresolved D. V was shortened by 0 bases and J by 6 bases, with 7 bases between the two germline ends. Germline V gene lookup returns CDR1 SGDLS and CDR2 YYNGEE. The CDR3 sequence is 13 residues long. The full variable domain, with the rest looked up from reference TRBV9 and TRBJ1-5, is DSGVTQTPKHLITATGQRVTLRCSPRSGDLSVYWYQQSLDQGLQFLIQYYNGEERAKGNILERFSAQQFPDLHSELNLSSLELGDSALYFCASSVGSGQPQHFGDGTRLSIL.

The chain has TRBV3-1 and TRBJ2-5; 11 nucleotides agree with TRBD1. This CDR3 has 15 amino acids. Trimming took 1 base from V and 6 from J; bases not matched to a gene: 4. CDR1 and CDR2 (germline): LGHDT, YNNKEL (reference sequence). CDR3 nucleotide sequence: TGTGCCAGCAGCCAAGCCTGGGACAGGGGGAAGACCCAGTACTTC. This translates into CASSQAWDRGKTQYF.

The chain couples TRBV10-3 to TRBJ2-3; 7 bases line up with TRBD1. The CDR3 sequence is 17 residues long. The germline gives CDR1 ENHRY, CDR2 SYGVKD. After removal of 2 bases from V and 1 base from J, the junction contained 9 bases not matched to a gene. The CDR3 DNA reads as TGTGCCATCAGTGAGGAAGGGGGCCGGGGAGGCACAGATACGCAGTATTTT. This sequence encodes CAISEEGGRGGTDTQYF.

The genes are TRBV18 and TRBJ1-2; 7 bases fit TRBD1. This CDR3 region has 14 residues. Unmatched junction bases numbered 14, after V lost 6 bases and J lost 10 bases. Germline CDR1 and CDR2: KGHSH and LQKENI. The CDR3 region is CASSLLGDSHDYTF. The CDR3, as DNA: TGTGCCAGCTCCCTCTTGGGGGACAGCCATGACTACACCTTC.

This clonotype was observed at least ten times. The CDR3 sequence: CASSLWGQGPIIDNEQFF. Written as DNA, the CDR3 is TGTGCCAGCAGCCTATGGGGGCAGGGCCCAATCATTGACAATGAGCAGTTCTTC. The genes are TRBV12-3 or TRBV12-4 and TRBJ2-1, with D possibly matching TRBD1 (6 bases). V lost 6 bases and J 5 bases, leaving 26 bases between the germline ends. The CDR3 is 18 amino acids.

This clonotype was seen a few times. The V and J genes are TRBV5-1 and TRBJ2-1; 7 bases line up with TRBD2. This CDR3 contains 15 residues. V gave up 4 bases and J gave up 0 bases; unmatched junction bases: 4. Germline V gene lookup returns CDR1 SGHRS and CDR2 YFSETQ. The CDR3 reads CASSREASSYNEQFF. DNA of the CDR3: TGCGCCAGCAGCCGGGAGGCAAGCTCCTACAATGAGCAGTTCTTC. Full variable domain (rest looked up from reference TRBV5-1 and TRBJ2-1): KAGVTQTPRYLIKTRGQQVTLSCSPISGHRSVSWYQQTPGQGLQFLFEYFSETQRNKGNFPGRFSGRQFSNSRSEMNVSTLELGDSALYLCASSREASSYNEQFFGPGTRLTVL.

The table lists this clonotype with many counts. The CDR3 DNA is TGCAGCGTTGGTGGTCGGGCTAGCGCCAACAATGAGCAGTTCTTC. Residues: CSVGGRASANNEQFF. V is TRBV29-1 and J is TRBJ2-1, with D possibly being TRBD2 (6 bases). V lost 4 bases and J lost 5, with 18 bases in between. The V gene's germline CDR1 is SQVTM and CDR2 ANQGSEA. CDR3 length: 15 residues.

V is TRBV9 and J is TRBJ1-2, with D uncertain. This CDR3 contains 16 residues. V dropped 0 bases and J dropped 5 bases, with 17 bases sitting between them. Germline V lookup: CDR1 SGDLS, CDR2 YYNGEE. CDR3 bases: TGTGCCAGCAGCGTAGGCCCCGAGGGCGGTGTTTATGGCTACACCTTC. This encodes CASSVGPEGGVYGYTF.

There are a few counts of this clonotype. The chain combines TRBV20-1 with TRBJ2-1; 11 bases align to TRBD1. The V segment lost 5 bases and the J segment 10 bases; nucleotides outside the gene matches: 16. The CDR3 has 16 amino acids. In germline, CDR1 is DFQATT, CDR2 SNEGSKA (reference sequence). In DNA form, the CDR3 reads TGCAGTGCTCACCCCCTGACCATGGGACAGGGGGAGGAGCAGTTCTTC. Amino acids: CSAHPLTMGQGEEQFF.